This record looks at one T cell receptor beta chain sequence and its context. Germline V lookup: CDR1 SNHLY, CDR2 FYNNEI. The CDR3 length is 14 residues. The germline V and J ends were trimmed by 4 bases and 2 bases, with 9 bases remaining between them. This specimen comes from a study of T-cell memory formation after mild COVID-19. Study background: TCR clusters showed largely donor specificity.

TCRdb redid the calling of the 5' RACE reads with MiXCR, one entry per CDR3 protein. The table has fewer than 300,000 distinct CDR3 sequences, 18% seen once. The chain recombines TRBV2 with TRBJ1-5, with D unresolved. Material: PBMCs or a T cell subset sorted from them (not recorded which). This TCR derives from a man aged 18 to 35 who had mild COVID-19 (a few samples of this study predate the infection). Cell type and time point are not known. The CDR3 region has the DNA TGTGCCAGCAGTGCAGGTCGTGGCAATCAGCCCCAGCATTTT. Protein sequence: CASSAGRGNQPQHF.